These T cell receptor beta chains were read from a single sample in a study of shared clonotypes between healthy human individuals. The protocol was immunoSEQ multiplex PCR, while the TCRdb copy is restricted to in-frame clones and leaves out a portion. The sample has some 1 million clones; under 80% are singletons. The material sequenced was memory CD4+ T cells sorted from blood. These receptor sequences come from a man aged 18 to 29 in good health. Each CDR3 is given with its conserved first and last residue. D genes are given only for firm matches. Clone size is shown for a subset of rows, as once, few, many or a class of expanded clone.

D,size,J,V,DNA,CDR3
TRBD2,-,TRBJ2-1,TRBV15,TGTGCCACCAGCAGTCGGACTAGCAGTTACAATGAGCAGTTCTTC,CATSSRTSSYNEQFF
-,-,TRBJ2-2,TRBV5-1,TGCGCCAGCAGTTCGGACTGGACCGGGGAGCTGTTTTTT,CASSSDWTGELFF
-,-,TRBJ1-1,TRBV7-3,TGTGCCAGCAGCGGTCAGCCAACGGACACTGAAGCTTTCTTT,CASSGQPTDTEAFF
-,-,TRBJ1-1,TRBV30,TGTGCCTGGAGTGGGATGGGGGGAAACACTGAAGCTTTCTTT,CAWSGMGGNTEAFF
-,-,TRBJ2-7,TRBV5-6,TGTGCCAGCGGTAACAGGCTCTACGAGCAGTACTTC,CASGNRLYEQYF
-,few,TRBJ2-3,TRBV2,TGTGCCAGCAGAAAGGGCTTCCTGGGTGATACGCAGTATTTT,CASRKGFLGDTQYF
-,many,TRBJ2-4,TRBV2,TGTGCCAGCAGTGAATGGCAGGGGCCCTGGCTGCGCAACATTCAGTACTTC,CASSEWQGPWLRNIQYF
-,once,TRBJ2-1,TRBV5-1,TGCGCCAGCAGCGACGTTAGGTCTAGCAATGAGCAGTTCTTC,CASSDVRSSNEQFF
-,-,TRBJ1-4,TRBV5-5,TGTGCCAGCAGCTTGTTAGGGGGTGCTAATGAAAAACTGTTTTTT,CASSLLGGANEKLFF
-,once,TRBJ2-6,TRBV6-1,TGTGCCAGCAGGGACTTTGGGGCCAACGTCCTGACTTTC,CASRDFGANVLTF
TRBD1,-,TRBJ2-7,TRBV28,TGTGCCAGCAGTCCAACATCCGGGACAGGGGCAAACTTC,CASSPTSGTGANF
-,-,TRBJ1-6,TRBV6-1,TGTGCCAGCAGTGAAGGGGGGAGGACACCCCTCCACTTT,CASSEGGRTPLHF
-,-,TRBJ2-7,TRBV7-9,TGTGCCAGCAGCTTATCCCGGGGGACCGTCAACTACGAGCAGTACTTC,CASSLSRGTVNYEQYF
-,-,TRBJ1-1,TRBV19,TGTGCCAGTAGTAGGGGAGACACTGAAGCTTTCTTT,CASSRGDTEAFF
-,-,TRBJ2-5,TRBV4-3,TGCGCCAGCAGCGTCGAACCTCAAGAGACCCAGTACTTC,CASSVEPQETQYF
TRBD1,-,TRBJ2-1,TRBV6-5,TGTGCCAGCAGATCCGGGACAGGGTACAATGAGCAGTTCTTC,CASRSGTGYNEQFF
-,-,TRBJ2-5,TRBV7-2,TGTGCCAGCAGCACCCGAACCGTGCAGTACTTC,CASSTRTVQYF
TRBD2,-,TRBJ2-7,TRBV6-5,TGTGCCAGCAACGGACTAGCGGGAGGCGAGCAGTACTTC,CASNGLAGGEQYF
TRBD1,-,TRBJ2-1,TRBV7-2,TGTGCCAGCAGCTTAGCCCCCGGACAGGGGGCTAGGAATGAGCAGTTCTTC,CASSLAPGQGARNEQFF
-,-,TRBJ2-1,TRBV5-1,TGCGCCAGCAGCTTGGCCTCAAGGGGCCGCAATGAGCAGTTCTTC,CASSLASRGRNEQFF
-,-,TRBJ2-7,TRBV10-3,TGTGCCATCAGTGTTGGGGGCTACGAGCAGTACTTC,CAISVGGYEQYF
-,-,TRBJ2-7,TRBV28,TGTGCCAGCAGTCCAGTGGGACCTACGGCAGAGCAGTACTTC,CASSPVGPTAEQYF
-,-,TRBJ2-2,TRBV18,TGTGCCAGCTCACCGCGGCAAGTCGGGGAGCTGTTTTTT,CASSPRQVGELFF
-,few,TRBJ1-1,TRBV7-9,TGTGCCAGCAGCTTAGTTGGGGGCCCAAACACTGAAGCTTTCTTT,CASSLVGGPNTEAFF
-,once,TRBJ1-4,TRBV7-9,TGTGCCAGCAGCTTAAGAGAGGGTAGGACTGAAAAACTGTTTTTT,CASSLREGRTEKLFF
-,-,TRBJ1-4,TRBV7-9,TGTGCCAGCAGGGCCACAGGGTTTAAGAATGAAAAACTGTTTTTT,CASRATGFKNEKLFF
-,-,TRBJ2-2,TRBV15,TGTGCCACCAGGGCACCTAGTACCGGGGAGCTGTTTTTT,CATRAPSTGELFF
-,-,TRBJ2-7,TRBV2,TGTGCCAGCAGCCCAGTCTACGAGCAGTACTTC,CASSPVYEQYF
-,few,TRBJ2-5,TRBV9,TGTGCCAGCAGCGTAGCTCCGACGAGCCAAGAGACCCAGTACTTC,CASSVAPTSQETQYF
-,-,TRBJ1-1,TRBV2,TGTGCCAGCAGAGTAGAACCAAGGAGGAGGGCTTTCTTT,CASRVEPRRRAFF
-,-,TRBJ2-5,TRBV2,TGTGCCAGCTGCGAATTGGTCGAGACCCAGTACTTC,CASCELVETQYF
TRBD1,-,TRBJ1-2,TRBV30,TGTGCTTTGCAGGCGCAGGGGGGCGGCTACACCTTC,CALQAQGGGYTF
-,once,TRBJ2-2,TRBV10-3,TGTGCCATCAGAGCCCAGTCCGGGGAGCTGTTTTTT,CAIRAQSGELFF
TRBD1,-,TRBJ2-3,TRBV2,TGTGCCAGCAGCCGGGACAGGAACACAGATACGCAGTATTTT,CASSRDRNTDTQYF
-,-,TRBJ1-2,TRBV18,TGTGCCAGCTCACCCCCAGCGGTGGGTAACTATGGCTACACCTTC,CASSPPAVGNYGYTF
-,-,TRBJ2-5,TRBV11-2,TGTGCCAGCAGCTTTTGGGGCGCAGAGACCCAGTACTTC,CASSFWGAETQYF